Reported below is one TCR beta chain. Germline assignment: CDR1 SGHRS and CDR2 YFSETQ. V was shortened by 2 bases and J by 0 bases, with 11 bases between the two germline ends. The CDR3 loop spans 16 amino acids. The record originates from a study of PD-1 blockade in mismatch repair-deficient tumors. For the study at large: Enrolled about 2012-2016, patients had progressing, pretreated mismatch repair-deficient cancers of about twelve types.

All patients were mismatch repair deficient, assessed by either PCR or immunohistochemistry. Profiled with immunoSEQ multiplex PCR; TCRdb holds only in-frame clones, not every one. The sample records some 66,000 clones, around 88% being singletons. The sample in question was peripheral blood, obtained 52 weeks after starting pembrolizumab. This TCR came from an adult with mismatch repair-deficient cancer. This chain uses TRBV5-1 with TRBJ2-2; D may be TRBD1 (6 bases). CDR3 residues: CASSFPGVSNTGELFF. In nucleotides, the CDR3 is TGCGCCAGCAGCTTCCCAGGGGTATCGAACACCGGGGAGCTGTTTTTT.